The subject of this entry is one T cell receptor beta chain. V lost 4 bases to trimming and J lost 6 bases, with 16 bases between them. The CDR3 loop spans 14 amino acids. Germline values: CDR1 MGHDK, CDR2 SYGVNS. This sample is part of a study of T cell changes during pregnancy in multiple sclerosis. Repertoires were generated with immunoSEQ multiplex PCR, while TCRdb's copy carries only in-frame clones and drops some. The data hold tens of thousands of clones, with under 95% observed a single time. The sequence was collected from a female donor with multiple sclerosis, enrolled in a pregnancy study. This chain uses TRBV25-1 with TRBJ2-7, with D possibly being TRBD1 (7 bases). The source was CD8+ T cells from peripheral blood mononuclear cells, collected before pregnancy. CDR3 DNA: TGTGCCAGCAGTGGGGGGGACAGTTGGTCCGAGCAGTACTTC. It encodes CASSGGDSWSEQYF.